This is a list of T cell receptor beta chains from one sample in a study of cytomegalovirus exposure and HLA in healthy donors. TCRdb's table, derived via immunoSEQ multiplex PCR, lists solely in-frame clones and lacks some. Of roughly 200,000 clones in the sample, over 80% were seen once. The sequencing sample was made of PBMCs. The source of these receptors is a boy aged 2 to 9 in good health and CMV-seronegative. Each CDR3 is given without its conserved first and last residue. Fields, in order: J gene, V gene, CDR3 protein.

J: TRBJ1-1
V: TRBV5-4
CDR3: ASSLTRGGDTEAF

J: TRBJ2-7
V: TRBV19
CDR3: ASSEQGLNDYEQY

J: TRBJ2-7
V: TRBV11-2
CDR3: ASSLAESSGSRLSYEQY

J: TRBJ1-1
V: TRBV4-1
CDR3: ASSQRQATNTEAF

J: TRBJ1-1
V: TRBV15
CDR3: ATSRPGTGFAEAF

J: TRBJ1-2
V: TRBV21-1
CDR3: ASSLWSGGITGGADYGYT

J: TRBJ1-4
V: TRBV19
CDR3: ASSPMGGEKLF

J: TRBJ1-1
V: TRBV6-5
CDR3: ASSEYTEAF

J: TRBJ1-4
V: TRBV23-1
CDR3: ASIYLRGVGDNEKLF

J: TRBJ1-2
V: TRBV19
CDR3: ASSIERTDYGYT

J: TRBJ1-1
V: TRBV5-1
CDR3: ASSLQGASSGANTEAF

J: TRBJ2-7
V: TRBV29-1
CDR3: SVESLAYEQY

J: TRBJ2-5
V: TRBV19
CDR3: ASSIESGGETQY

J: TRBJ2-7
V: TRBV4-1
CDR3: ASSQGEGLAYEQY

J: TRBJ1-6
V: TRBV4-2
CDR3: ASSQERATGGRSSYNSPLH

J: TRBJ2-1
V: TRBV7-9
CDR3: ASSPGLGVRTSGGNEQF

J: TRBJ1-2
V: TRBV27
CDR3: ASSLSGTPSNYGYT

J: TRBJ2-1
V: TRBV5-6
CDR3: ASSLGWGDNEQF

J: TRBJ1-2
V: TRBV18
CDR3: ASSDGQGTGYT

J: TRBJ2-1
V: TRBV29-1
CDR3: SGVSNRAYNEQF

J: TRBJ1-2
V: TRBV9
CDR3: ASSVGREGSHGYT

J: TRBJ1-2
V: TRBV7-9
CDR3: ASSLGGGTNYGYT

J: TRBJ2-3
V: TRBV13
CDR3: ASSPSGRGTQY

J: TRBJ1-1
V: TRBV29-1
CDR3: SVTTGGGSAEAF

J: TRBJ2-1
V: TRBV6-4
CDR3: ASSVLAGTYSEQF

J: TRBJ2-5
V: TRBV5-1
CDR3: ASSLAEETQY

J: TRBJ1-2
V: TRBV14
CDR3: ASSVDRGFGYT

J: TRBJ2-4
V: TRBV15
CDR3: ATSRGLAGAKNIQY

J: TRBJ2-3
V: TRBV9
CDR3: ASSVGASSTDTQY

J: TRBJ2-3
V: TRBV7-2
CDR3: ASSLLGPRTDTQY

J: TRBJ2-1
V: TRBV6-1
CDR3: ASSRLAGAPHEQF

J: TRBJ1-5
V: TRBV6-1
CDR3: ASTQGGQPQH

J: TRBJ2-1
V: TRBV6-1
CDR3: ASREGTPYNEQF

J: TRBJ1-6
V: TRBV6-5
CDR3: ASRGDRGRSPLH

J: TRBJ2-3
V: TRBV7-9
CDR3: ASSVEADTQY

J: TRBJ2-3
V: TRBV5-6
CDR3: ASSGDRGSSTDTQY